This T cell receptor (beta chain) came from a study of blood T cell repertoires in COVID-19. Study context: From T cells, B-cell-depleted T cells, or PBMCs came the material, which was cDNA or gDNA.

The CDR3 contains 15 residues. CDR1 and CDR2 (germline): KGHSH, LQKENI. V lost 1 base to trimming and J lost 9 bases; unmatched junction nucleotides: 8. The protocol was immunoSEQ multiplex PCR, while the TCRdb copy is restricted to in-frame clones and leaves out a portion. Counted here are hundreds of thousands of clones, roughly four fifths occurring once; the ten biggest clones make up approximately 7.5%. The TCR originated in a woman older than 75 with COVID-19, enrolled during active disease. The V and J genes are TRBV18 and TRBJ2-1; 8 bases match TRBD2. Sequenced material: peripheral blood. The CDR3 DNA sequence: TGTGCCAGCTCACCACAAAGCGGGAGCAAGGGTGAGCAGTTCTTC. Translation: CASSPQSGSKGEQFF.